This entry concerns a single TCR beta chain. These data belong to a study of T cell responses to AZD1222 COVID-19 vaccine. The V and J ends lost 3 bases and 6 bases, in that order; junction bases with no gene match: 4. Germline assignment: CDR1 SGDLS and CDR2 YYNGEE. The CDR3 consists of 15 residues. Method: immunoSEQ multiplex PCR; TCRdb's copy keeps in-frame clones and lacks some. The sample includes about 150,000 clones, more than 85% of them seen just once. This TCR came from an adult in good health. V and J are TRBV9 and TRBJ1-5, with 12 bases matching TRBD1. The sample consisted of peripheral blood, taken on day 0 of AZD1222 vaccination. The CDR3 sequence is CASSEGTGGSQPQHF. The CDR3 DNA sequence: TGTGCCAGCAGCGAGGGGACAGGGGGCAGTCAGCCCCAGCATTTT.